One sample yielded the 8 T cell receptor beta chains listed below, sequenced in a study of early T cells in non-severe SARS-CoV-2 infection. TCRdb re-analysed the 5' RACE reads in MiXCR, keeping a single row per CDR3 protein. The data hold around 60,000 distinct CDR3 sequences, with around 20% observed a single time. Source: whole blood, taken at baseline. Source of these receptors: an adult who was a healthcare worker with PCR-confirmed SARS-CoV-2 infection or an uninfected control (not recorded which).

This chain connects TRBV6-6 to TRBJ1-2; D is uncertain. CDR1 and CDR2 (germline): MNHNY, SVGAGI (reference sequence). CDR3 length equals 14 residues. Deletions cut 4 bases from V and 5 bases from J, with 14 bases between. The chain's CDR3 is CASSFLDRYYGYTF. CDR3 in DNA: TGTGCCAGCAGTTTCCTCGACCGTTATTATGGCTACACCTTC.

The rearrangement links TRBV2 to TRBJ2-7; weak D call: TRBD2 (5 bases). The germline V and J ends were trimmed by 5 bases and 5 bases, with 16 bases remaining between them. CDR3 length: 14 residues. CDR1 is SNHLY and CDR2 is FYNNEI in the germline V gene. The CDR3 nucleotides read TGTGCCAGCAGTACCGACCCTAGCAGCCACGAGCAGTACTTC. Its translation is CASSTDPSSHEQYF.

This clonotype appeared a few times. The genes are TRBV15 and TRBJ2-1; possibly TRBD1 or TRBD2 for D (5 bases each). CDR3 size: 14 residues. Trimming removed 3 bases at V and 7 bases at J, with 13 bases between. Germline V gives CDR1 LNHNV, CDR2 YYDKDF (reference sequence). CDR3 nucleotides: TGTGCCACCAGCAGCAGGGTAGGGACGAATGAGCAGTTCTTC. This encodes CATSSRVGTNEQFF.

The chain couples TRBV5-1 to TRBJ1-1; the match to TRBD1 covers 7 bases. There are 14 residues in the CDR3. V shed 5 bases, J shed 1 base, and the junction held 5 bases outside the gene matches. The germline V gene encodes CDR1 SGHRS and CDR2 YFSETQ. The CDR3 coding sequence is TGCGCCAGCAGGACAGGGCAAGCGAACACTGAAGCTTTCTTT. This codes for CASRTGQANTEAFF. Drawing the rest from reference TRBV5-1 and TRBJ1-1, the complete variable domain is KAGVTQTPRYLIKTRGQQVTLSCSPISGHRSVSWYQQTPGQGLQFLFEYFSETQRNKGNFPGRFSGRQFSNSRSEMNVSTLELGDSALYLCASRTGQANTEAFFGQGTRLTVV.

Only a few counts were recorded for this clonotype. The V call is TRBV20-1, the J call TRBJ2-4; 7 bases are shared with TRBD1. CDR3 length: 13 amino acids. Germline values: CDR1 DFQATT, CDR2 SNEGSKA (reference sequence). J lost 13 bases, V lost 5 bases, and 14 bases had no gene match. CDR3 in amino acids: CSAPRARDREQYF. The CDR3 region has the DNA TGCAGTGCTCCACGGGCTCGAGACAGGGAGCAGTACTTC.

This clonotype was seen a handful of times. This chain connects TRBV18 to TRBJ1-2; D call uncertain. There are 13 residues in the CDR3. V was cut by 6 bases and J by 8 bases, with 16 bases left in between. The germline gives CDR1 KGHSH, CDR2 LQKENI. The CDR3 sequence is CASSDGAERGYTF. The CDR3 coding sequence is TGTGCCAGCTCCGACGGAGCCGAGAGAGGCTACACCTTC.

The CDR3 DNA reads TGCGCCAGCAGCATACAGGGGGATGGCTACACCTTC. It specifies CASSIQGDGYTF. The genes are TRBV5-1 and TRBJ1-2; 8 nucleotides match TRBD1. The CDR3 contains 12 residues. Germline lookup yields CDR1 SGHRS and CDR2 YFSETQ. V shed 4 bases and J 6 bases; nucleotides not matched to a gene: 2.

Many counts were recorded for this clonotype. The V call is TRBV9, the J call TRBJ1-6; D perhaps matches TRBD1 (5 bases). V was pared by 3 bases and J by 9 bases, with 10 bases between. The CDR3 is 13 amino acids. The germline gives CDR1 SGDLS, CDR2 YYNGEE. The CDR3 DNA reads TGTGCCAGCAGCGGGGAGGGGTTTTCACCCCTCCACTTT. Protein product: CASSGEGFSPLHF.